Following are 24 T cell receptor beta chains from one sample sequenced in a study of early T cells in non-severe SARS-CoV-2 infection. In TCRdb, the 5' RACE reads were re-called with MiXCR into one record per CDR3 protein. This sample has approximately 100,000 distinct CDR3 sequences, with around 15% found just once. The sequenced sample was whole blood. Every receptor here comes from an adult who was a healthcare worker with PCR-confirmed SARS-CoV-2 infection or an uninfected control (not recorded which).

The chain joins TRBV28 to TRBJ2-7, with 12 positions matching TRBD1. V lost 8 bases and J lost 10; bases outside the gene matches: 12. CDR3 length equals 14 residues. The germline gives CDR1 MDHEN, CDR2 SYDVKM. As DNA, the CDR3 is TGTGCCAGCGGTATCTGGGGACAGGGGGCGCGACAGTACTTC. Translating gives CASGIWGQGARQYF.

This chain uses TRBV9 with TRBJ1-5; 7 bases are a match to TRBD1. Germline CDR1 SGDLS, CDR2 YYNGEE. The CDR3 consists of 14 residues. V lost 6 bases, J lost 5 bases, and 8 bases stayed unmatched. This CDR3 is CASTPGGEDQPQHF. The CDR3 DNA follows: TGTGCCAGCACCCCAGGGGGGGAGGATCAGCCCCAGCATTTT.

The V and J genes are TRBV7-2 and TRBJ2-5; TRBD1 or TRBD2 may be the D gene (5 bases each). From germline, CDR1 is SGHTA and CDR2 FQGNSA. V was clipped by 3 bases and J by 3 bases, with 20 bases between them. This CDR3 contains 17 residues. The chain's CDR3 is CASSLVGPGGIKETQYF. The DNA for the CDR3 is TGTGCCAGCAGCTTGGTGGGACCCGGTGGGATAAAAGAGACCCAGTACTTC.

In this sample, this clonotype turned up a few times. The rearrangement joins TRBV2 to TRBJ2-7; 7 bases are a match to TRBD1. V was clipped by 2 bases and J by 4 bases; unmatched bases: 8. Germline lookup yields CDR1 SNHLY and CDR2 FYNNEI. This CDR3 has 15 residues. CDR3 DNA sequence: TGTGCCAGCAGTGAAATAAGGGGGCAGACGTACGAGCAGTACTTC. It codes for CASSEIRGQTYEQYF.

This clonotype was found a few times. The chain couples TRBV11-2 to TRBJ2-7, with D perhaps matching TRBD2 (5 bases). CDR1 is SGHAT and CDR2 is FQNNGV in the germline V gene. V lost 3 bases to trimming and J lost 2 bases, with 14 bases between them. This CDR3 is built from 15 residues. The CDR3 DNA sequence: TGTGCCAGCAGCTTGAGGTCGGACGGGACCTACGAGCAGTACTTC. Translated: CASSLRSDGTYEQYF.

This clonotype was picked up a small number of times. The V gene is TRBV6-6, the J gene TRBJ2-7; D possibly matches TRBD1 or TRBD2 (6 bases each). From germline, CDR1 is MNHNY and CDR2 SVGAGI (reference sequence). V lost 8 bases and J lost 2, with 16 bases in between. The CDR3 length is 14 residues. The CDR3 reads CASSGGQGPYEQYF. The CDR3 DNA sequence: TGTGCCAGCTCTGGGGGGCAGGGCCCCTACGAGCAGTACTTC.

V is TRBV7-2 and J is TRBJ2-1, with TRBD2 matching over 14 bases. The V gene's germline CDR1 is SGHTA and CDR2 FQGNSA. V was pared by 4 bases and J by 5 bases, with 4 bases of the junction left unmatched. The CDR3 extends over 16 amino acids. CDR3 DNA: TGTGCCAGCAGCTCCGGACTAGCGGGGGGCCACAATGAGCAGTTCTTC. This codes for CASSSGLAGGHNEQFF.

This clonotype has a count of ten or more. V gene TRBV18 combines with J gene TRBJ2-2, with D maybe TRBD1 (6 bases). V lost 2 bases to trimming and J lost 5 bases, with 18 bases between them. The germline gives CDR1 KGHSH, CDR2 LQKENI. The CDR3 is 17 residues long. The CDR3 coding sequence is TGTGCCAGCTCACCAACCAGGGGAATCCATGGGACCGGGGAGCTGTTTTTT. Encoded protein: CASSPTRGIHGTGELFF.

This clonotype was counted only a few times. The chain is built from TRBV28 and TRBJ2-1, with 10 bases identical to TRBD2. Germline V CDR1 and CDR2: MDHEN, SYDVKM. The CDR3 is made up of 15 amino acids. V lost 5 bases to trimming and J lost 2 bases; unmatched junction nucleotides: 3. As DNA, the CDR3 is TGTGCCAGCAGTCAAACTAGCGGGGCCTACAATGAGCAGTTCTTC. Protein product: CASSQTSGAYNEQFF.

The sample holds a few counts of this clonotype. The rearrangement joins TRBV10-3 to TRBJ2-1, with D possibly matching TRBD2 (5 bases). This CDR3 is 11 amino acids long. With 6 bases removed from V and 9 bases from J, the gap between germline ends came to 9 bases. CDR1 and CDR2 from the germline V gene are ENHRY and SYGVKD. CDR3 nucleotide sequence: TGTGCCATCAGGGAGGTGGTTGAGCAGTTCTTC. The encoded protein is CAIREVVEQFF.

The V call is TRBV9, the J call TRBJ2-1, with D uncertain. The length of the CDR3 is 12 residues. V gave up 1 base and J gave up 7 bases, with 6 bases separating them. CDR1 SGDLS and CDR2 YYNGEE come from the germline V gene. The CDR3 loop is CASSVSLNEQFF. CDR3 nucleotide sequence: TGTGCCAGCAGCGTATCTCTGAATGAGCAGTTCTTC.

The sample holds a few counts of this clonotype. J is TRBJ2-3 and V is TRBV7-9, with TRBD2 matching 12 bases. V trimming: 5 bases; J trimming: 2 bases; junction bases outside the gene matches: 5. The CDR3 spans 16 residues. Germline V gene lookup returns CDR1 SEHNR and CDR2 FQNEAQ (reference sequence). The CDR3 nucleotides are TGTGCCAGCAGCCCGAGGACTAGCGGGGCCACAGATACGCAGTATTTT. Translating it yields CASSPRTSGATDTQYF.

The chain employs TRBV27 and TRBJ1-4; D gene ambiguous. Between the trimmed V and J ends, which lost 4 bases and 0 bases, there was a span of 9 bases. Per the germline V gene, CDR1 is MNHEY and CDR2 is SMNVEV (reference sequence). CDR3 length: 15 residues. CDR3 sequence (DNA): TGTGCCAGCAGTTCTAACACAGCAACTAATGAAAAACTGTTTTTT. Encoded protein: CASSSNTATNEKLFF.

The gene calls are TRBV28 and TRBJ2-7; no definite D call. The CDR3 is 13 residues long. Trimming cost V 5 bases and J 2 bases, with 10 bases left between them. Germline V lookup: CDR1 MDHEN, CDR2 SYDVKM. The CDR3 is CASSPDIAYEQYF. CDR3 coding DNA: TGTGCCAGCAGTCCAGACATTGCCTACGAGCAGTACTTC.

The chain joins TRBV29-1 to TRBJ1-4; 10 bases align to TRBD1. The CDR3 is 14 amino acids. The V gene's germline CDR1 is SQVTM and CDR2 ANQGSEA. The junction had 5 bases not matched to a gene; V was cut back by 7 bases and J by 3 bases. The CDR3 reads CSGRQGAANEKLFF. CDR3 sequence (DNA): TGCAGCGGCCGACAGGGGGCGGCTAATGAAAAACTGTTTTTT.

The chain has TRBV30 and TRBJ2-2; a weak D match, TRBD1 (6 bases). The CDR3 spans 14 residues. Germline V gene sequence: CDR1 GTSNPN, CDR2 SVGIG (reference sequence). V was trimmed by 3 bases and J by 1 base, leaving 9 bases between them. CDR3 sequence: CAWRRQVNTGELFF. For the CDR3, the DNA is TGTGCCTGGAGACGACAGGTGAACACCGGGGAGCTGTTTTTT.

This chain uses TRBV7-9 with TRBJ2-2, with no clear D. The germline gives CDR1 SEHNR, CDR2 FQNEAQ (reference sequence). This CDR3 spans 13 amino acids. V dropped 3 bases and J dropped 4 bases, with 6 bases sitting between them. The chain's CDR3 is CASSFRSTGELFF. The DNA for the CDR3 is TGTGCCAGCAGCTTCCGGAGCACCGGGGAGCTGTTTTTT.

This clonotype has only a few counts. The chain carries TRBV10-1 and TRBJ1-2, with a possible D match to TRBD1 (5 bases). This CDR3 contains 16 residues. V lost 10 bases and J lost 1, with 22 bases in between. Germline values: CDR1 WNHNN, CDR2 SYGVQD (reference sequence). In DNA form, the CDR3 reads TGCGCCACCACAGACGCGGGGACCGACAGTAACTATGGCTACACCTTC. Translation gives CATTDAGTDSNYGYTF.

This chain links TRBV18 with TRBJ1-1; tentative D call: TRBD1 (6 bases). Trimming shortened V by 3 bases and J by 0 bases, and 17 bases separated the two germline ends. The CDR3 is made up of 17 amino acids. Germline CDR1 reads KGHSH; CDR2 reads LQKENI. The CDR3 here is CASSPYWGPGMNTEAFF. The DNA of the CDR3 is TGTGCCAGCTCACCTTATTGGGGGCCAGGGATGAACACTGAAGCTTTCTTT.

A word on this clonotype: A read error may be the cause here, since a much bigger clone is one base away. The gene calls are TRBV11-3 and TRBJ2-2; tentative D call: TRBD1 (6 bases). V gave up 5 bases and J gave up 3 bases, with 13 bases separating them. CDR3 length: 15 amino acids. Germline V gene lookup returns CDR1 SGHNT and CDR2 YENEEA. As DNA, the CDR3 is TGTGCCAGCAGCCCCGTGACAGGCTACACCGGGGAGCTGTTTTTT. Its protein product is CASSPVTGYTGELFF.

The chain carries TRBV28 and TRBJ2-7, with 11 bases matching TRBD1. Germline V CDR1 and CDR2: MDHEN, SYDVKM. V dropped 8 bases and J dropped 3; count of bases not matched to a gene: 3. CDR3 length equals 13 residues. CDR3 bases: TGTGCCAGCGAGGGACAGGGGGGCTACGAGCAGTACTTC. Translating gives CASEGQGGYEQYF.

This clonotype was observed at least ten times. The chain is built from TRBV3-1 and TRBJ2-5; D unclear. The CDR3 is made up of 13 amino acids. CDR1 and CDR2 (germline): LGHDT, YNNKEL (reference sequence). With 2 bases removed from V and 4 bases from J, the gap between germline ends came to 8 bases. The CDR3 spells CASSQQTPETQYF. Here the CDR3 DNA reads TGTGCCAGCAGCCAACAGACACCAGAGACCCAGTACTTC.

This clonotype showed up just a few times. The J gene is TRBJ1-5, the V gene TRBV12-3 or TRBV12-4, with 8 bases identical to TRBD1. V was clipped by 10 bases and J by 2 bases; unmatched bases: 4. The CDR3 consists of 13 residues. In DNA, the CDR3 is TGTGCCACCGAACAGGGGGGCAATCAGCCCCAGCATTTT. Translated, it gives CATEQGGNQPQHF.

This clonotype was observed a few times. The chain uses TRBV27 and TRBJ1-1, with a tentative D call TRBD1 (6 bases). V was clipped by 2 bases and J by 0 bases, with 16 bases between them. Per germline, CDR1 MNHEY and CDR2 SMNVEV (reference sequence). This CDR3 spans 17 amino acids. The CDR3 here is CASSLGTWGRMNTEAFF. DNA of the CDR3: TGTGCCAGCAGTTTAGGAACTTGGGGGCGGATGAACACTGAAGCTTTCTTT.